This T cell receptor (beta chain) was identified in a study of blood T cells in healthy people across ages. Germline CDR1 reads GTSNPN; CDR2 reads SVGIG (reference sequence). The CDR3 runs 16 residues. Through a sample-barcoded 5' primer and a J-beta primer mix, a second PCR was run for 7 to 11 cycles. TCRdb re-called the 5' RACE reads through MiXCR, storing one row per CDR3 protein. Counted here are 650,000 to 1,000,000 distinct CDR3 sequences, about 37% occurring once; the ten biggest clones make up roughly 13%. The study drew donors from healthy Caucasian individuals in Russia aged roughly 6 to 90.

The specimen was blood. This chain links TRBV30 with TRBJ2-5, with 7 positions matching TRBD1. Matching the DNA end better, TRBJ2-7 makes the J call doubtful. This receptor was obtained from a man younger than 35 in good health. This chain's CDR3 is CAWSVPGTASSYEQYF. CDR3 sequence (DNA): TGTGCCTGGAGTGTACCCGGGACAGCTTCCTCCTACGAGCAGTACTTC.